One sample yielded the 22 T cell receptor beta chains listed below, sequenced in a study of early T cells in non-severe SARS-CoV-2 infection. In TCRdb, the 5' RACE reads were re-called with MiXCR into one record per CDR3 protein. The table has about 30,000 distinct CDR3 sequences, about 5% seen once; the top ten hold approximately 3.5%. What was sequenced was whole blood. The receptors here all came from an adult who was a healthcare worker with PCR-confirmed SARS-CoV-2 infection or an uninfected control (not recorded which).

The V and J genes are TRBV3-1 and TRBJ1-4, with TRBD1 matching over 7 bases. The CDR3 consists of 15 residues. With V trimmed by 0 bases and J by 10 bases, 8 bases remained unmatched. CDR1 LGHDT and CDR2 YNNKEL come from the germline V gene (reference sequence). CDR3 sequence: CASSQEERGRGKLFF. In DNA, the CDR3 is TGTGCCAGCAGCCAAGAGGAGAGGGGGCGAGGAAAACTGTTTTTT.

This clonotype came up many times. CDR3 coding DNA: TGTGCCAGTACAACGGACCAACAAGAGACCCAGTACTTC. Translated, it gives CASTTDQQETQYF. The rearrangement links TRBV19 to TRBJ2-5; D remains unclear. Germline values: CDR1 LNHDA, CDR2 SQIVND (reference sequence). V lost 7 bases and J 2 bases, leaving 11 bases between the germline ends. This CDR3 region has 13 residues.

This clonotype showed up many times. The rearrangement uses TRBV29-1 and TRBJ2-1, with 8 nucleotides matching TRBD2. The length of the CDR3 is 14 residues. V dropped 2 bases and J dropped 3; count of bases not matched to a gene: 3. CDR1 is SQVTM, CDR2 ANQGSEA, per germline. The CDR3 coding sequence is TGCAGCGTTGAAACGACTAGCGTCTACAATGAGCAGTTCTTC. Translating it yields CSVETTSVYNEQFF.

This chain connects TRBV9 to TRBJ2-7, with TRBD1 matching 10 bases. The germline V gene encodes CDR1 SGDLS and CDR2 YYNGEE. The CDR3 runs to 16 residues. The V and J ends lost 4 bases and 7 bases, in that order; junction bases with no gene match: 14. CDR3 amino acids: CASSHLSSGTGVEQYF. DNA for the CDR3: TGTGCCAGCAGCCACCTGTCATCCGGGACAGGGGTTGAGCAGTACTTC.

This clonotype was recorded many times. The J gene is TRBJ2-6, the V gene TRBV3-1; 8 bases fit TRBD1. Losses at the gene ends were 5 bases for V and 0 bases for J; bases not matched to a gene: 12. The CDR3 covers 19 residues. The germline gives CDR1 LGHDT, CDR2 YNNKEL (reference sequence). CDR3 sequence (DNA): TGTGCCAGCAGCTCGCGGACAGGGCGTGGAGACTCTGGGGCCAACGTCCTGACTTTC. It is translated as CASSSRTGRGDSGANVLTF.

This clonotype has ten or more counts. The rearrangement uses TRBV19 and TRBJ2-7, with TRBD2 matching 13 bases. CDR1 is LNHDA and CDR2 is SQIVND in the germline V gene (reference sequence). The length of the CDR3 is 17 residues. After removal of 5 bases from V and 2 bases from J, the junction contained 9 bases not matched to a gene. The chain's CDR3 is CASSPLPTSGRTYEQYF. Written as DNA, the CDR3 is TGTGCCAGTAGTCCCCTCCCGACTAGCGGGAGGACCTACGAGCAGTACTTC.

This clonotype is deemed medium-sized. The V and J genes are TRBV12-3 or TRBV12-4 and TRBJ2-7; no reliable D call. Trimming shortened V by 2 bases and J by 3 bases, and 5 bases separated the two germline ends. The CDR3 runs 12 residues. The CDR3 sequence is CASSLSIYEQYF. The DNA of the CDR3 is TGTGCCAGCAGTTTAAGTATCTACGAGCAGTACTTC.

This clonotype was counted between two and nine times. The chain couples TRBV11-3 to TRBJ2-1; D might be TRBD2 (5 bases). The CDR3 loop spans 17 amino acids. Germline V gene sequence: CDR1 SGHNT, CDR2 YENEEA. Trimming removed 4 bases at V and 5 bases at J, with 21 bases between. CDR3 coding DNA: TGTGCCAGCAGCTCCGCTAGCTCACGAGGGCCCAACAATGAGCAGTTCTTC. Protein: CASSSASSRGPNNEQFF.

This clonotype showed up many times. The chain links TRBV7-8 to TRBJ2-5, with TRBD1 identical over 7 bases. J gave up 3 bases and V 5 bases, and 3 bases lay outside the gene matches. This CDR3 is 13 amino acids long. Per germline, CDR1 SGHVS and CDR2 FQNEAQ. CDR3 loop: CASSHRGKETQYF. As DNA, the CDR3 is TGTGCCAGCAGCCACAGGGGCAAAGAGACCCAGTACTTC.

By share of the sample, this clonotype is medium-sized (0.01 to 0.1%). This chain joins TRBV19 and TRBJ2-1, with D tentatively TRBD1 (5 bases). Germline V gene sequence: CDR1 LNHDA, CDR2 SQIVND (reference sequence). The CDR3 covers 15 residues. Trimming pared 3 bases from V and 2 bases from J, leaving 11 bases between. The CDR3 sequence is CASSIVQGPYNEQFF. Here the CDR3 DNA reads TGTGCCAGTAGTATCGTCCAGGGTCCCTACAATGAGCAGTTCTTC.

This clonotype has just a few counts. The chain combines TRBV19 with TRBJ2-4; unclear D gene. Trimming shortened V by 4 bases and J by 0 bases, and 19 bases separated the two germline ends. Germline-derived CDR1 and CDR2 are LNHDA and SQIVND (reference sequence). There are 18 residues in the CDR3. In DNA form, the CDR3 reads TGTGCCAGTAGTAAGCGCCTCGGCCAGGAACTAGCCAAAAACATTCAGTACTTC. Residues: CASSKRLGQELAKNIQYF.

The CDR3: CASSLQVRNTEAFF. The DNA of the CDR3 is TGTGCCAGCAGCTTACAGGTCAGGAACACTGAAGCTTTCTTT. V gene TRBV7-9 combines with J gene TRBJ1-1; no definite D call. Trimming removed 2 bases from V and 1 base from J, with 8 bases in between. The CDR3 loop spans 14 amino acids. CDR1 SEHNR and CDR2 FQNEAQ come from the germline V gene (reference sequence). The full variable domain, rest sourced from reference TRBV7-9 and TRBJ1-1, is DTGVSQNPRHKITKRGQNVTFRCDPISEHNRLYWYRQTLGQGPEFLTYFQNEAQLEKSRLLSDRFSAERPKGSFSTLEIQRTEQGDSAMYLCASSLQVRNTEAFFGQGTRLTVV.

This clonotype was counted ten times or more. The chain links TRBV7-2 to TRBJ1-2, with 7 nucleotides matching TRBD1. CDR1 SGHTA and CDR2 FQGNSA come from the germline V gene. The CDR3 has 15 amino acids. The V segment lost 5 bases and the J segment 2 bases; nucleotides outside the gene matches: 8. The CDR3 coding sequence is TGTGCCAGCAGCATGTACAGGGGTTTAAACTATGGCTACACCTTC. Translating gives CASSMYRGLNYGYTF.

This chain uses TRBV11-3 with TRBJ2-7, with D hard to call. Trimming left V 1 base short and J 5 bases short, with 9 bases between. Looked up from germline, CDR1 is SGHNT and CDR2 is YENEEA. This CDR3 has 13 residues. The DNA for the CDR3 is TGTGCCAGCAGCTTAGTCCCCGATCACGAGCAGTACTTC. Translating gives CASSLVPDHEQYF. Together with reference TRBV11-3 and TRBJ2-7, the CDR3 gives the full variable domain: EAGVVQSPRYKIIEKKQPVAFWCNPISGHNTLYWYLQNLGQGPELLIRYENEEAVDDSQLPKDRFSAERLKGVDSTLKIQPAELGDSAVYLCASSLVPDHEQYFGPGTRLTVT.

In this sample, this clonotype turned up many times. V is TRBV12-5 and J is TRBJ1-5; D call uncertain. Per the germline V gene, CDR1 is LGHNT and CDR2 is FRNRAP. The CDR3 totals 15 residues. Trimming stripped 5 bases from V and 3 bases from J, with 14 bases between. Here the CDR3 DNA reads TGTGCTAGTGGTCTCTCGGACCTCCTCAATCAGCCCCAGCATTTT. Residues: CASGLSDLLNQPQHF.

This clonotype was recorded at least ten times. CDR3 coding DNA: TGTGCCAGCAGCCAAGAGGACAGAAACGGCTATGGCTACACCTTC. Its protein product is CASSQEDRNGYGYTF. The gene calls are TRBV4-2 and TRBJ1-2; D is perhaps TRBD1 (6 bases). This CDR3 has 15 residues. The germline gives CDR1 LGHNA, CDR2 YNFKEQ. Trimming took 0 bases from V and 4 from J, leaving 12 bases between them.

This clonotype was observed many times. The chain is built from TRBV6-2 or TRBV6-3 and TRBJ2-7; 8 nucleotides agree with TRBD1. This CDR3 comprises 17 residues. Germline CDR1 and CDR2: MNHEY and SVGEGT. V was pared by 2 bases and J by 2 bases, with 11 bases of the junction left unmatched. The CDR3 loop is CASSYPKDRVRTYEQYF. CDR3 bases: TGTGCCAGCAGTTACCCCAAGGACAGGGTGAGAACCTACGAGCAGTACTTC.

CDR3 residues: CAISESSGSLPLEQYF. The CDR3 DNA is TGTGCCATCAGTGAGTCAAGTGGGTCCCTACCCCTCGAGCAGTACTTC. The V gene is TRBV10-3, the J gene TRBJ2-7; D not resolved. The V gene lost 0 bases and the J gene lost 6 bases, with 18 bases spanning the gap. This CDR3 contains 16 residues. CDR1 ENHRY and CDR2 SYGVKD come from the germline V gene.

The genes are TRBV20-1 and TRBJ2-7; TRBD1 is a possible D gene (7 bases). Trimming stripped 4 bases from V and 3 bases from J, with 13 bases between. The germline V gene has CDR1 DFQATT and CDR2 SNEGSKA (reference sequence). CDR3 length: 13 amino acids. The CDR3: CSATGGNLYEQYF. Here the CDR3 DNA reads TGCAGTGCTACAGGGGGGAACCTCTACGAGCAGTACTTC.

The chain has TRBV20-1 and TRBJ2-7; no clear D. Germline values: CDR1 DFQATT, CDR2 SNEGSKA (reference sequence). This CDR3 is built from 13 residues. V was trimmed by 0 bases and J by 2 bases, leaving 8 bases between them. CDR3 sequence reads: CSARDTATYEQYF. Written as DNA, the CDR3 is TGCAGTGCTAGAGACACAGCTACCTACGAGCAGTACTTC.

This clonotype was found many times. The chain carries TRBV20-1 and TRBJ2-1, with 9 bases lining up with TRBD2. Losses at the gene ends were 3 bases for V and 8 bases for J; bases not matched to a gene: 8. The CDR3 is 14 residues long. The germline gives CDR1 DFQATT, CDR2 SNEGSKA (reference sequence). CDR3 amino acids: CSARGSGSIYEQFF. In DNA, the CDR3 is TGCAGTGCTAGGGGTAGCGGGAGTATCTATGAGCAGTTCTTC.

The chain recombines TRBV4-2 with TRBJ2-7; 11 nucleotides match TRBD2. V lost 1 base, J lost 3 bases, and 5 bases stayed unmatched. CDR1 LGHNA and CDR2 YNFKEQ come from the germline V gene. The CDR3 has 16 residues. This chain's CDR3 is CASSQARLAGNYEQYF. The CDR3 DNA follows: TGTGCCAGCAGCCAAGCTAGACTAGCGGGGAACTACGAGCAGTACTTC.